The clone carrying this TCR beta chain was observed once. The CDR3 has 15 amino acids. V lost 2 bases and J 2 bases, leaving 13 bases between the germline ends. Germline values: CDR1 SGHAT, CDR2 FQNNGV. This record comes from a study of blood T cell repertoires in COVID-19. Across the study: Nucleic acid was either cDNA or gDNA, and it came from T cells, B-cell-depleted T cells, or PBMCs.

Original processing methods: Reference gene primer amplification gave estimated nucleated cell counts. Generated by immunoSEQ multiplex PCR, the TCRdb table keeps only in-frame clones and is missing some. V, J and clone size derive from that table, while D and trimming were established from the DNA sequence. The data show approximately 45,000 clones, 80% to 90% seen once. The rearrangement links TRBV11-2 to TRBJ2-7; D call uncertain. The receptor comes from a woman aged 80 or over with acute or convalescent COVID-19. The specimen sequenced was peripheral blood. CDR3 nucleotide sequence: TGTGCCAGCAGCTTATCCCGACGGAGAGCCTACGAGCAGTACTTC. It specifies CASSLSRRRAYEQYF.